Described below is a single TCR beta chain sequence and its context. The CDR3 contains 11 residues. V shed 1 base and J shed 11 bases, with 8 bases lying between them. Germline V lookup: CDR1 LGHDT, CDR2 YNNKEL (reference sequence). The data are from a study of blood T cell repertoires in COVID-19. Study context: Acute and convalescent COVID-19 samples came from the United States, Italy and Spain. T cells, B-cell-depleted T cells, or PBMCs supplied cDNA or gDNA.

Per the authors' pipeline: Using reference gene primer amplification, nucleated cell counts were estimated. Sequenced by immunoSEQ multiplex PCR; TCRdb stores in-frame clones only, minus some. That table furnishes V, J and clone size, whereas the DNA furnished D and trimming. The table shows over 100,000 clones, with approximately 87% occurring only once. This chain uses TRBV3-1 (or the pseudogene TRBV3-2) with TRBJ1-1; unclear D gene. The receptor comes from an older woman with acute or convalescent COVID-19. Input material: peripheral blood. CDR3 in DNA: TGTGCCAGCAGCCAAGGAACGGGGGCTTTCTTT. It specifies CASSQGTGAFF.